The next 11 T cell receptor beta chains were all read from a single sample in a study of T cells in Graves' hyperthyroidism and ophthalmopathy. RNA transcripts gave rise to amplified TCR beta CDR3 regions. An initial round of RT-PCR targeting the TCR CDR3 relied on the HTBI primer set. TCRdb called the multiplex PCR reads again in MiXCR, with one record for every CDR3 protein. The table has some 400,000 distinct CDR3 sequences, approximately 15% seen once. Sequencing used blood. The origin of the receptors is a woman aged 60 to 75 with Graves' hyperthyroidism.

This clonotype was observed at least ten times. This chain uses TRBV5-6 with TRBJ2-1; a possible D gene is TRBD2 (6 bases). V was pared by 2 bases and J by 9 bases, with 15 bases between. The germline V gene encodes CDR1 SGHDT and CDR2 YYEEEE. The CDR3 length is 14 residues. The CDR3 DNA is TGTGCCAGCAGCTTCGGGGGAGTGGCGGTTGAGCAGTTCTTC. It is translated as CASSFGGVAVEQFF.

In this sample, this clonotype turned up a few times. V usage is TRBV27 and J usage is TRBJ2-2; D call uncertain. The CDR3 spans 13 residues. Germline CDR1 and CDR2: MNHEY and SMNVEV (reference sequence). The ends were cut back, 8 bases at V and 1 base at J, with 8 bases in the middle. CDR3 DNA sequence: TGTGCCAGCGTAAATAGGAACACCGGGGAGCTGTTTTTT. It is translated as CASVNRNTGELFF.

This clonotype was observed a few times. The rearrangement uses TRBV4-1 and TRBJ1-2; 7 nucleotides match TRBD1. V lost 0 bases, J lost 6 bases, and 10 bases stayed unmatched. The germline gives CDR1 MGHRA, CDR2 YSYEKL. The CDR3 is 16 amino acids. The CDR3 region has the DNA TGCGCCAGCAGCCAAGATGTTGCCAGGGGGTTCGATGGCTACACCTTC. As protein: CASSQDVARGFDGYTF.

This clonotype has a count of ten or more. V is TRBV7-8 and J is TRBJ1-1; TRBD1 is a possible D gene (5 bases). Germline lookup yields CDR1 SGHVS and CDR2 FQNEAQ. V was clipped by 1 base and J by 4 bases, with 10 bases between them. The CDR3 has 14 residues. The CDR3 DNA follows: TGTGCCAGCAGCTTAGGGGTTAGGGGCACTGAAGCTTTCTTT. This encodes CASSLGVRGTEAFF.

This clonotype was observed many times. This chain uses TRBV12-3 or TRBV12-4 with TRBJ2-5; no firm D call. Trimming shortened V by 8 bases and J by 2 bases, and 12 bases separated the two germline ends. This CDR3 is 13 amino acids long. The CDR3 nucleotides read TGTGCCAGCCGAACATCCCGACAAGAGACCCAGTACTTC. Encoded protein: CASRTSRQETQYF.

This clonotype was counted at least ten times. V usage is TRBV27 and J usage is TRBJ1-2; TRBD1 is a possible D gene (5 bases). CDR1 is MNHEY and CDR2 is SMNVEV in the germline V gene (reference sequence). Trimming stripped 6 bases from V and 4 bases from J, with 12 bases between. The CDR3 extends over 13 amino acids. The CDR3 loop reads CASRRGRAYGYTF. The CDR3 DNA reads as TGTGCCAGCAGGAGGGGCCGAGCCTATGGCTACACCTTC.

As regards this clonotype: Being one base from a much bigger clone, this may be a read error. The chain is built from TRBV12-3 or TRBV12-4 and TRBJ2-7, with D perhaps given as TRBD1 or TRBD2 (5 bases each). The CDR3 consists of 12 residues. Trimming shortened V by 6 bases and J by 9 bases, and 15 bases separated the two germline ends. CDR3 nucleotides: TGTGCCAGCAGCGGGACCGGGTGGGGGCAGTACTTC. Its translation: CASSGTGWGQYF.

This clonotype was picked up many times. CDR3 in DNA: TGTGCCAGTAGGGACAGTTCGACCTACAATGAGCAGTTCTTC. Amino acids: CASRDSSTYNEQFF. J is TRBJ2-1 and V is TRBV19, with D perhaps matching TRBD1 (6 bases). Looked up from germline, CDR1 is LNHDA and CDR2 is SQIVND (reference sequence). Deletions cut 6 bases from V and 2 bases from J, with 11 bases between. The CDR3 runs 14 residues.

This clonotype was counted once. The chain has TRBV30 and TRBJ2-1, with 11 bases that match TRBD2. V shed 2 bases, J shed 14 bases, and the junction held 8 bases outside the gene matches. CDR3 size: 13 residues. The germline V gene has CDR1 GTSNPN and CDR2 SVGIG (reference sequence). CDR3 in DNA: TGTGCCTGGAGTCCGACTAGCGGGGACCCGGAGTTCTTC. Its protein is CAWSPTSGDPEFF.

At least ten counts were recorded for this clonotype. A junction boundary mismatches the germline segment, possibly from a read error. V usage is TRBV7-2 and J usage is TRBJ2-2; D possibly corresponds to TRBD1 (7 bases). CDR1 and CDR2 (germline): SGHTA, FQGNSA. The CDR3 extends over 16 amino acids. In nucleotides, the CDR3 is TGTGCCAGCAGCACCAGGGGGGAGAAGAACACCGGGGAGCCGTTTTTT. Its protein product is CASSTRGEKNTGEPFF.

Many counts were recorded for this clonotype. The V call is TRBV10-3, the J call TRBJ2-7; 7 bases agree with TRBD1. The CDR3 runs to 13 residues. Germline V CDR1 and CDR2: ENHRY, SYGVKD. Losses at the gene ends were 3 bases for V and 3 bases for J; bases not matched to a gene: 2. The CDR3 sequence is CAISDTGDYEQYF. CDR3 nucleotides: TGTGCCATCAGTGACACAGGGGACTACGAGCAGTACTTC.